Shown below are 2 T cell receptor beta chains from a single sample sequenced in a study of blood T cell repertoires in COVID-19. Repertoires were generated with immunoSEQ multiplex PCR, while TCRdb's copy carries only in-frame clones and drops some. The top ten hold approximately 5% of the sample, which has around 250,000 clones, around 85% seen once. Sequencing input: peripheral blood. The origin of the receptors is a man between 50 and 59 years old with active or convalescent COVID-19.

This chain connects TRBV6-6 to TRBJ2-7, with TRBD2 identical over 7 bases. CDR1 and CDR2 (germline): MNHNY, SVGAGI (reference sequence). Germline trimming cut 8 bases from V and 3 bases from J; bases unmatched to any gene: 7. CDR3 length equals 13 residues. The CDR3 DNA reads TGTGCCAGCTCTCGGGACTATCTCTACGAGCAGTACTTC. Translation gives CASSRDYLYEQYF.

V is TRBV2 and J is TRBJ1-2; D perhaps matches TRBD1 (6 bases). This CDR3 is 16 amino acids long. V lost 2 bases and J lost 4, with 17 bases in between. Germline assignment: CDR1 SNHLY and CDR2 FYNNEI. The CDR3 loop reads CASSESPQGRSYGYTF. The DNA of the CDR3 is TGTGCCAGCAGTGAAAGTCCCCAGGGGCGATCCTATGGCTACACCTTC.